The clone carrying this TCR beta chain was observed many times. These data come from a study of metastatic and nonmetastatic thyroid tumors. CDR1 is KGHSH and CDR2 is LQKENI in the germline V gene. The CDR3 has 15 residues. The germline V and J ends were trimmed by 4 bases and 5 bases, with 17 bases remaining between them. TCRdb ran MiXCR on the PCR reads. Of around 50,000 clones in the sample, approximately 20% were seen once. There were no patients who had received any treatment before thyroid surgery. The sequencing input was blood. This receptor was taken from a male donor with papillary thyroid cancer or a benign thyroid nodule (not recorded which). Some clones in this sample may be carry-over from other donors' samples. The genes are TRBV18 and TRBJ1-2, with D perhaps matching TRBD1 (6 bases). The CDR3 sequence is CASSHPGGVGYGYTF. The CDR3 DNA is TGTGCCAGCTCACACCCCGGGGGCGTTGGTTATGGCTACACCTTC.